The 2 T cell receptor beta chains given below trace back to one sample, sequenced in a study of somatic mutations in cytotoxic T cells in rheumatoid arthritis (TCRdb year 2017). Preparation of the library involved the immunoSEQ multiplex PCR assay. TCRdb holds this immuneACCESS table with in-frame rearrangements only. Some clones are missing; in checked studies, unresolved V genes explain under half, and the rest has no known cause. The sample table shows some 11,000 clones, and 65% to 80% are seen once. The ten largest make up roughly 35% of the sample. Sequenced material: CD8+ T cells sorted from blood. The receptors here all came from an adult with rheumatoid arthritis.

V usage is TRBV2 and J usage is TRBJ1-6, with 7 bases that match TRBD1. From germline, CDR1 is SNHLY and CDR2 FYNNEI. This CDR3 has 16 residues. Trimming took 5 bases from V and 7 from J; bases not matched to a gene: 11. The CDR3 nucleotides read TGTGCCAGCAGTAGGCGAGCGGGACAGAAGAATTCACCCCTCCACTTT. As protein: CASSRRAGQKNSPLHF.

The V and J genes are TRBV7-2 and TRBJ2-7; 10 nucleotides agree with TRBD1. Unmatched junction bases numbered 3, after V lost 5 bases and J lost 2 bases. CDR3 length: 14 residues. In germline, CDR1 is SGHTA, CDR2 FQGNSA. The CDR3 is CASSPGTGAYEQYF. Here the CDR3 DNA reads TGTGCCAGCAGCCCCGGGACAGGGGCCTACGAGCAGTACTTC.